The subject of this entry is one T cell receptor beta chain. The sample is drawn from a study of T cells after somatic rescue of genetic block. This CDR3 has 16 amino acids. Trimming cost V 0 bases and J 5 bases; bases outside gene matches: 7. Per germline, CDR1 SGHRS and CDR2 YFSETQ. Libraries were prepared by immunoSEQ multiplex PCR; TCRdb keeps only in-frame clonotypes and omits some of them. The table lists some 15,000 clones, about two thirds of them singletons, with approximately 14% in the top ten. The chain is built from TRBV5-1 and TRBJ2-3; 9 bases are a match to TRBD2. Sequenced input: peripheral blood mononuclear cells (PBMCs). This sequence was found in a boy aged 5-17 years. CDR3 coding DNA: TGCGCCAGCAGCTTGGGAGCTGCGGGGGGGGTAGATACGCAGTATTTT. Residues: CASSLGAAGGVDTQYF. Variable domain in full (rest from reference TRBV5-1 and TRBJ2-3): KAGVTQTPRYLIKTRGQQVTLSCSPISGHRSVSWYQQTPGQGLQFLFEYFSETQRNKGNFPGRFSGRQFSNSRSEMNVSTLELGDSALYLCASSLGAAGGVDTQYFGPGTRLTVL.